Below are 26 T cell receptor beta chains sequenced from a single sample in a study of response to subunit inactivated influenza vaccine (dated by TCRdb to the late 2010s). To prepare the library, RT-PCR was applied. The reads were generated on an Illumina HiSeq 2500. TCRdb reprocessing: public reads trimmed at Q25 with fastp, clones called with MiXCR, in-frame beta chains kept. For every CDR3 protein sequence, its rows merge into one entry that carries the most common genes and DNA. The table for this sample lists about 580,000 distinct CDR3 sequences; 14% of them were counted only once. Roughly 10% of the sample lies in the top ten. This specimen was PBMCs from blood, taken approximately 12 days after vaccination. The source of these receptors is a man in his fifties who received an inactivated influenza vaccine. Donor details come from another sample of the same person, matched by shared clones.

This clonotype occurred a few times. V gene TRBV20-1 combines with J gene TRBJ2-7, with 10 bases lining up with TRBD2. V shed 1 base, J shed 7 bases, and the junction held 13 bases outside the gene matches. Germline assignment: CDR1 DFQATT and CDR2 SNEGSKA (reference sequence). The CDR3 runs 16 residues. The CDR3 nucleotides read TGCAGTGCTAGAGGATGGCTAGCGGGGGCCCTTGAGGAGCAGTACTTC. Its protein product is CSARGWLAGALEEQYF.

This clonotype has ten or more counts. The rearrangement links TRBV7-9 to TRBJ1-5; D may be TRBD1 (5 bases). Trimming pared 3 bases from V and 4 bases from J, leaving 10 bases between. The CDR3 loop spans 14 amino acids. Germline-derived CDR1 and CDR2 are SEHNR and FQNEAQ (reference sequence). The CDR3 DNA is TGTGCCAGCAGCTTCATAGGGGCAAATCAGCCCCAGCATTTT. Encoded protein: CASSFIGANQPQHF.

This clonotype has more than one count but fewer than ten. The chain employs TRBV28 and TRBJ2-2; perhaps D is TRBD1 or TRBD2 (6 bases each). V dropped 6 bases and J dropped 9 bases, with 11 bases sitting between them. The CDR3 is made up of 12 amino acids. The germline V gene has CDR1 MDHEN and CDR2 SYDVKM. CDR3 protein: CASSPGGRELFF. Here the CDR3 DNA reads TGTGCCAGCAGCCCCGGGGGCCGGGAGCTGTTTTTT.

This chain uses TRBV28 with TRBJ2-6; 10 nucleotides agree with TRBD2. J was trimmed by 0 bases and V by 3 bases; bases with no gene match: 2. The CDR3 totals 17 residues. Germline CDR1 is MDHEN and CDR2 is SYDVKM. CDR3 protein: CASSFPSGSSGANVLTF. In DNA, the CDR3 is TGTGCCAGCAGTTTCCCTAGCGGGAGCTCTGGGGCCAACGTCCTGACTTTC.

There are a few counts of this clonotype. The chain carries TRBV15 and TRBJ1-2; no definite D call. Germline lookup yields CDR1 LNHNV and CDR2 YYDKDF (reference sequence). Trimming took off 0 bases at V and 5 bases at J, with 13 bases between the two ends. The CDR3 totals 15 residues. CDR3 loop: CATSRDLVSPYGYTF. CDR3 DNA sequence: TGTGCCACCAGCAGAGATCTTGTATCGCCGTATGGCTACACCTTC.

The chain combines TRBV5-1 with TRBJ2-2; 12 bases map to TRBD2. The CDR3 loop spans 16 amino acids. The germline V gene has CDR1 SGHRS and CDR2 YFSETQ. V lost 3 bases and J lost 1; bases outside the gene matches: 1. CDR3 sequence (DNA): TGCGCCAGCAGCTGGGGACTAGCGGGGAACACCGGGGAGCTGTTTTTT. Translating it yields CASSWGLAGNTGELFF.

This rearrangement joins TRBV6-2 or TRBV6-3 to TRBJ2-1; possibly TRBD1 or TRBD2 for D (5 bases each). Trimming left V 7 bases short and J 1 base short, with 14 bases between. Germline CDR1 is MNHEY and CDR2 is SVGEGT. The CDR3 length is 15 residues. This CDR3 reads CASTRSGPSYNEQFF. The CDR3 bases are TGTGCCAGCACCCGCTCGGGGCCTTCCTACAATGAGCAGTTCTTC.

This chain uses TRBV28 with TRBJ2-7; D gene ambiguous. V was pared by 3 bases and J by 1 base, with 16 bases between. The CDR3 has 16 residues. The germline V gene encodes CDR1 MDHEN and CDR2 SYDVKM. CDR3 sequence: CASSLPPSSTSYEQYF. CDR3 DNA sequence: TGTGCCAGCAGTTTGCCCCCCTCTTCCACTTCCTACGAGCAGTACTTC. Looking up the rest from reference TRBV28 and TRBJ2-7 gives the full variable domain: DVKVTQSSRYLVKRTGEKVFLECVQDMDHENMFWYRQDPGLGLRLIYFSYDVKMKEKGDIPEGYSVSREKKERFSLILESASTNQTSMYLCASSLPPSSTSYEQYFGPGTRLTVT.

The chain couples TRBV5-4 to TRBJ1-1, with 7 bases matching TRBD1. V trimming: 3 bases; J trimming: 1 base; junction bases outside the gene matches: 6. From germline, CDR1 is SGHNT and CDR2 YYREEE (reference sequence). The CDR3 covers 15 residues. In nucleotides, the CDR3 is TGTGCCAGCAGCTCGGGACAGCTTCGGAACACTGAAGCTTTCTTT. Its translation: CASSSGQLRNTEAFF. The whole variable domain, remainder taken from reference TRBV5-4 and TRBJ1-1, is ETGVTQSPTHLIKTRGQQVTLRCSSQSGHNTVSWYQQALGQGPQFIFQYYREEENGRGNFPPRFSGLQFPNYSSELNVNALELDDSALYLCASSSGQLRNTEAFFGQGTRLTVV.

This clonotype was counted at least ten times. The V and J genes are TRBV28 and TRBJ1-5, with a tentative D call TRBD1 (5 bases). Germline V gene data show CDR1 as MDHEN and CDR2 as SYDVKM. Trimming pared 2 bases from V and 6 bases from J, leaving 11 bases between. The CDR3 consists of 14 residues. CDR3 coding DNA: TGTGCCAGCAGTTTAGGCAGGGCCCCTCAGCCCCAGCATTTT. It codes for CASSLGRAPQPQHF. The full variable domain, in which reference TRBV28 and TRBJ1-5 provide the parts outside the CDR3, is DVKVTQSSRYLVKRTGEKVFLECVQDMDHENMFWYRQDPGLGLRLIYFSYDVKMKEKGDIPEGYSVSREKKERFSLILESASTNQTSMYLCASSLGRAPQPQHFGDGTRLSIL.

A few counts support this clonotype. V usage is TRBV4-3 and J usage is TRBJ1-2, with D possibly matching TRBD1 (6 bases). From germline, CDR1 is LGHNA and CDR2 YSLEER. The CDR3 extends over 16 amino acids. The V end lost 0 bases, the J end lost 4 bases, and 15 bases lay between the germline ends. The CDR3 reads CASSQDFRADSYGYTF. The CDR3 nucleotides read TGCGCCAGCAGCCAAGACTTTCGCGCGGACAGCTATGGCTACACCTTC.

CDR3 DNA: TGCGCCAGCAGCTTGGAGTCACTAGTTGGGACTGAAGCTTTCTTT. Translation: CASSLESLVGTEAFF. The chain has TRBV5-1 and TRBJ1-1; D gene ambiguous. CDR1 is SGHRS and CDR2 is YFSETQ in the germline V gene. This CDR3 is built from 15 residues. Trimming removed 0 bases from V and 5 bases from J, with 14 bases in between.

V gene TRBV7-2 combines with J gene TRBJ2-5; D is unresolved. Per germline, CDR1 SGHTA and CDR2 FQGNSA. This CDR3 has 12 amino acids. V was shortened by 4 bases and J by 11 bases, with 14 bases between the two germline ends. CDR3 protein: CASSSRLSTQYF. The DNA of the CDR3 is TGTGCCAGCAGCTCAAGGTTGTCTACACAGTACTTC.

This clonotype was detected only a few times. The CDR3 loop is CSARDRGQGKPYNEQFF. The CDR3 DNA sequence: TGCAGTGCTAGAGATCGGGGACAGGGTAAACCCTACAATGAGCAGTTCTTC. V is TRBV20-1 and J is TRBJ2-1; 9 positions match TRBD1. J gave up 2 bases and V 0 bases, and 8 bases lay outside the gene matches. Germline V lookup: CDR1 DFQATT, CDR2 SNEGSKA (reference sequence). CDR3 length equals 17 residues.

The chain carries TRBV7-8 and TRBJ2-1, with D perhaps TRBD2 (6 bases). This CDR3 comprises 16 residues. Germline V lookup: CDR1 SGHVS, CDR2 FQNEAQ. Trimming removed 5 bases from V and 7 bases from J, with 21 bases in between. Here the CDR3 DNA reads TGTGCCAGCAGCCAAGTTAGCGGCGTCAATGTTAATGAGCAGTTCTTC. Protein product: CASSQVSGVNVNEQFF.

This chain joins TRBV6-1 and TRBJ2-7; weak D call: TRBD2 (6 bases). V lost 6 bases and J 0 bases, leaving 18 bases between the germline ends. The CDR3 spans 16 residues. The germline V gene encodes CDR1 MNHNS and CDR2 SASEGT. The CDR3 here is CASRKGRGLTSYEQYF. CDR3 nucleotides: TGTGCCAGCAGAAAAGGACGGGGACTTACCTCCTACGAGCAGTACTTC.

The V call is TRBV20-1, the J call TRBJ2-3; TRBD2 matches 8 bases. The germline gives CDR1 DFQATT, CDR2 SNEGSKA (reference sequence). The CDR3 extends over 15 amino acids. The V gene end was trimmed by 4 bases and the J gene end by 3 bases; junction bases not matched to a gene: 9. CDR3 sequence: CSATRSGLATDTQYF. CDR3 DNA: TGCAGTGCTACCCGGTCCGGACTAGCAACAGATACGCAGTATTTT.

This clonotype showed up just a few times. The chain combines TRBV20-1 with TRBJ2-7; D possibly uses TRBD1 or TRBD2 (6 bases each). Trimming removed 5 bases at V and 2 bases at J, with 16 bases between. The CDR3 spans 14 residues. From germline, CDR1 is DFQATT and CDR2 SNEGSKA (reference sequence). CDR3: CSAQDGGWAYEQYF. CDR3 DNA sequence: TGCAGTGCTCAAGACGGGGGCTGGGCCTACGAGCAGTACTTC.

CDR3 residues: CASSQGQTTNEKLFF. The CDR3 nucleotides read TGCGCCAGCAGCCAAGGACAGACAACTAATGAAAAACTGTTTTTT. J is TRBJ1-4 and V is TRBV4-3; a weak D match, TRBD1 (5 bases). This CDR3 region has 15 residues. Trimming pared 1 base from V and 0 bases from J, leaving 6 bases between. CDR1 is LGHNA, CDR2 YSLEER, per germline.

V and J are TRBV11-3 and TRBJ1-1; tentative D call: TRBD1 (5 bases). CDR1 SGHNT and CDR2 YENEEA come from the germline V gene. This CDR3 comprises 14 residues. V was clipped by 3 bases and J by 3 bases, with 11 bases between them. The CDR3 reads CASSLRGGYTEAFF. As DNA, the CDR3 is TGTGCCAGCAGCTTGCGGGGGGGGTACACTGAAGCTTTCTTT.

The rearrangement joins TRBV6-2 or TRBV6-3 to TRBJ2-2; TRBD1 might be the D (6 bases). The CDR3 consists of 13 residues. V was clipped by 6 bases and J by 6 bases, with 11 bases between them. The germline V gene encodes CDR1 MNHEY and CDR2 SVGEGT. This CDR3 reads CASRGHGAGELFF. As DNA, the CDR3 is TGTGCCAGCAGGGGACACGGAGCCGGGGAGCTGTTTTTT.

The rearrangement joins TRBV5-1 to TRBJ1-1; D remains ambiguous. From germline, CDR1 is SGHRS and CDR2 YFSETQ. V was shortened by 0 bases and J by 3 bases, with 15 bases between the two germline ends. This CDR3 is 16 amino acids long. CDR3 region: CASSLVALMEDTEAFF. The CDR3, as DNA: TGCGCCAGCAGCTTGGTAGCTTTGATGGAAGACACTGAAGCTTTCTTT. Filled out from reference TRBV5-1 and TRBJ1-1, the complete variable domain reads KAGVTQTPRYLIKTRGQQVTLSCSPISGHRSVSWYQQTPGQGLQFLFEYFSETQRNKGNFPGRFSGRQFSNSRSEMNVSTLELGDSALYLCASSLVALMEDTEAFFGQGTRLTVV.

V usage is TRBV6-5 and J usage is TRBJ2-1, with 12 bases aligning to TRBD2. J was trimmed by 9 bases and V by 2 bases; bases with no gene match: 2. There are 14 residues in the CDR3. Germline loops: CDR1 MNHEY, CDR2 SVGAGI. CDR3 amino acids: CASSYALAGGEQFF. The CDR3 DNA is TGTGCCAGCAGTTACGCACTAGCGGGAGGTGAGCAGTTCTTC.

V is TRBV5-4 and J is TRBJ2-5, with a tentative D call TRBD1 (6 bases). V lost 4 bases to trimming and J lost 5 bases, with 15 bases between them. From germline, CDR1 is SGHNT and CDR2 YYREEE (reference sequence). This CDR3 spans 14 amino acids. The DNA for the CDR3 is TGTGCCAGCAGCCAGGGGACGTTCAGGGAGACCCAGTACTTC. Its translation is CASSQGTFRETQYF.

Written as DNA, the CDR3 is TGTGCCAGCAGTTACCGGGGCGGCAGGGGGCTGAACAATGAGCAGTTCTTC. It codes for CASSYRGGRGLNNEQFF. This chain connects TRBV6-5 to TRBJ2-1; 8 nucleotides agree with TRBD1. The CDR3 is 17 amino acids. CDR1 and CDR2 from the germline V gene are MNHEY and SVGAGI. The V segment lost 2 bases and the J segment 5 bases; nucleotides outside the gene matches: 11.

The chain links TRBV28 to TRBJ2-5; a possible D gene is TRBD2 (6 bases). Germline V gene data show CDR1 as MDHEN and CDR2 as SYDVKM. CDR3 length: 14 amino acids. Trimming removed 4 bases at V and 3 bases at J, with 12 bases between. The CDR3 region is CASSSLEGEETQYF. The CDR3 coding sequence is TGTGCCAGCAGTTCTTTGGAGGGCGAAGAGACCCAGTACTTC.